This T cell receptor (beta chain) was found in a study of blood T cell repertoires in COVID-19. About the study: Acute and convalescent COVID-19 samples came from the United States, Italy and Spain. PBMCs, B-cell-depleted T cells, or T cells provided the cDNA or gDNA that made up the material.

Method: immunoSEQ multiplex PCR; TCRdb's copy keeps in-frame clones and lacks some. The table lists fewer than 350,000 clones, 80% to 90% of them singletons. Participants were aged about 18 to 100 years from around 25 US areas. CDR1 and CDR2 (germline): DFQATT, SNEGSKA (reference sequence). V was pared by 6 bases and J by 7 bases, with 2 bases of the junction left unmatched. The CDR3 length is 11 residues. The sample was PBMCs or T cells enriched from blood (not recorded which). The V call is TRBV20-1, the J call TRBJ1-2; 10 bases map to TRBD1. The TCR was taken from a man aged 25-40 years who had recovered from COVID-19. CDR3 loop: CSAGTGVGYTF. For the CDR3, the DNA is TGCAGTGCCGGGACAGGGGTTGGCTACACCTTC.